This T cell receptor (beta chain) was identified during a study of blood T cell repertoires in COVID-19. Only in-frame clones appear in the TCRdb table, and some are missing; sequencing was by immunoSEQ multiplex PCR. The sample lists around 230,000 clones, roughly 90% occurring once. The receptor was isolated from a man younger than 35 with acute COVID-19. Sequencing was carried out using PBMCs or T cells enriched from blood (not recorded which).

The chain's CDR3 is CAWSPFSNQPQHF. The CDR3 region has the DNA TGTGCCTGGAGTCCGTTTAGCAATCAGCCCCAGCATTTT. V usage is TRBV30 and J usage is TRBJ1-5; D is unresolved. The CDR3 totals 13 residues. Germline CDR1 reads GTSNPN; CDR2 reads SVGIG (reference sequence). Trimming removed 2 bases at V and 0 bases at J, with 5 bases between.